This TCR beta chain derives from a study of T cell responses to AZD1222 COVID-19 vaccine. Assay used: immunoSEQ multiplex PCR; TCRdb lists only in-frame clones, some missing. The sample holds 120,000 to 150,000 clones; around 90% are singletons and the top ten take 5.4%. This specimen was peripheral blood, taken 28 days after the second dose of the MenACWY control vaccine. The receptor was isolated from an adult who received the MenACWY meningococcal vaccine as a control.

The CDR3 DNA reads as TGTGCCAGCAGTTACGGTAGGAACACTGAAGCTTTCTTT. Its translation is CASSYGRNTEAFF. V gene TRBV6-2 or TRBV6-3 combines with J gene TRBJ1-1; no clear D gene. The CDR3 loop spans 13 amino acids. CDR1 is MNHEY and CDR2 is SVGEGT in the germline V gene. Trimming removed 2 bases at V and 1 base at J, with 5 bases between.